The T cell receptor beta chain described here comes from a study of immune evolution from preneoplasia to lung adenocarcinoma. Study background: HLA loss of heterozygosity: roughly 7.5% AIS, about 15% MIA, around 35% ADC, none AAH.

Findings and caveats of the study: T cell clonality was higher in KRAS-mutant than EGFR-mutant or wild-type nodules. Top clone frequencies peaked in normal lung, apparently declining through invasive adenocarcinoma. Normal lung had highest clonality; later lesions appeared denser, more diverse.

In germline, CDR1 is SGHNT, CDR2 YYREEE (reference sequence). V was pared by 0 bases and J by 4 bases, with 3 bases of the junction left unmatched. This CDR3 is 15 amino acids long. About this clone itself: What it recognizes is unknown.

TCRdb's copy holds only in-frame clones and misses some; the assay was immunoSEQ multiplex PCR. Of under 2,000 clones in the sample, around a fifth were seen once. This chain joins TRBV5-4 and TRBJ2-2, with 7 bases matching TRBD2. What was sequenced was FFPE invasive lung adenocarcinoma tissue. The clonotype was recovered from a person aged 45 to 69 with lung adenocarcinoma. In nucleotides, the CDR3 is TGTGCCAGCAGCTTGGTGGCGGGAGTCACCGGGGAGCTGTTTTTT. Amino acid sequence: CASSLVAGVTGELFF.